Each of the 18 T cell receptor beta chains below was sequenced from the same sample in a study of regulatory T cells in long-lasting Graves disease. Time point indicated: newly diagnosed GD, antithyroid drugs for less than 3 months. PBMCs provided the RNA from which the TCR library was made. According to the study, TCR beta libraries were built with iRepertoire HTBI primers and CDR3-region Arm-PCR. Each CDR3 protein gets one entry after TCRdb re-called the multiplex PCR reads with MiXCR. Of hundreds of thousands of distinct CDR3 sequences detected, more than 15% appear once; the ten largest clones hold 12%. These data are also associated with another study on T cells in Graves' hyperthyroidism and ophthalmopathy.

The sequences come from peripheral blood mononuclear cells (PBMCs), collected at new diagnosis, from a patient treated with antithyroid drugs. These receptors came from a man aged 18 to 29 with Graves disease.

The chain is built from TRBV7-2 and TRBJ2-7; perhaps TRBD2 as D (6 bases). The germline V and J ends were trimmed by 5 bases and 4 bases, with 21 bases remaining between them. Germline V gene lookup returns CDR1 SGHTA and CDR2 FQGNSA. This CDR3 has 16 residues. CDR3 sequence: CASSPTHIGRLYEQYF. The CDR3, as DNA: TGTGCCAGCAGCCCAACTCACATAGGGAGGCTTTACGAGCAGTACTTC.

This clonotype was observed many times. V gene TRBV13 combines with J gene TRBJ2-3; 7 bases map to TRBD2. The CDR3 contains 11 residues. Germline V CDR1 and CDR2: PRHDT, FYEKMQ (reference sequence). Germline trimming cut 5 bases from V and 9 bases from J; bases unmatched to any gene: 2. In DNA, the CDR3 is TGTGCCAGCAGCACTAGCGTGACGCAGTATTTT. Residues: CASSTSVTQYF.

V is TRBV28 and J is TRBJ2-7, with unresolved D. The length of the CDR3 is 14 residues. Trimming stripped 5 bases from V and 4 bases from J, with 15 bases between. The V gene's germline CDR1 is MDHEN and CDR2 SYDVKM. The CDR3 DNA sequence: TGTGCCAGCAGTCCCGTTTATATTGGGTACGAGCAGTACTTC. Protein product: CASSPVYIGYEQYF.

This clonotype was found many times. The chain has TRBV5-1 and TRBJ2-7, with 9 bases aligning to TRBD1. V shed 4 bases, J shed 2 bases, and the junction held 10 bases outside the gene matches. The germline gives CDR1 SGHRS, CDR2 YFSETQ. This CDR3 comprises 16 residues. The CDR3: CASSPLAGTGTYEQYF. The CDR3 DNA reads as TGCGCCAGCAGCCCCCTGGCCGGGACAGGGACCTACGAGCAGTACTTC.

This clonotype has at least ten counts. V and J are TRBV7-2 and TRBJ2-1, with TRBD2 identical over 9 bases. The CDR3 extends over 14 amino acids. Germline V CDR1 and CDR2: SGHTA, FQGNSA. The J segment lost 7 bases and the V segment lost 3 bases, leaving 4 bases of the junction unmatched. CDR3 bases: TGTGCCAGCAGCTTTGGCGGGAGGGCGAATGAGCAGTTCTTC. Protein: CASSFGGRANEQFF.

The V call is TRBV24-1, the J call TRBJ2-1; 7 nucleotides agree with TRBD1. V was clipped by 0 bases and J by 1 base; unmatched bases: 8. This CDR3 is built from 18 residues. Germline CDR1 is KGHDR and CDR2 is SFDVKD. CDR3 protein: CATSDLGTAWMSYNEQFF. The CDR3, as DNA: TGTGCCACCAGTGATTTGGGGACAGCGTGGATGTCCTACAATGAGCAGTTCTTC.

Only one count was recorded for this clonotype. CDR3 coding DNA: TGTGCCAGCAGCTTGGGACAGGGGGTCGACTATGGCTACACCTTC. This codes for CASSLGQGVDYGYTF. This chain uses TRBV5-4 with TRBJ1-2, with TRBD1 matching over 9 bases. The germline V gene has CDR1 SGHNT and CDR2 YYREEE (reference sequence). V dropped 0 bases and J dropped 3; count of bases not matched to a gene: 3. CDR3 length: 15 amino acids.

As concerns this clonotype: Sequence at one end of the junction differs from germline and may be a read error. This chain connects TRBV13 to TRBJ2-7, with D perhaps TRBD1 or TRBD2 (5 bases each). Per the germline V gene, CDR1 is PRHDT and CDR2 is FYEKMQ (reference sequence). This CDR3 is 15 amino acids long. In nucleotides, the CDR3 is TGTGCCAGCAGTCGAATTGGGACCCTCTCCCACGAGCAGTACTTC. It yields the protein CASSRIGTLSHEQYF.

This clonotype was seen repeatedly, ten times or more. V and J are TRBV6-1 and TRBJ2-7; 7 bases align to TRBD1. Looked up from germline, CDR1 is MNHNS and CDR2 is SASEGT. This CDR3 spans 15 amino acids. Germline trimming cut 4 bases from V and 6 bases from J; bases unmatched to any gene: 12. The CDR3 spells CASSGPGQRPFEQYF. The CDR3 DNA sequence: TGTGCCAGCAGTGGCCCGGGACAGCGCCCTTTCGAGCAGTACTTC.

This clonotype was observed a handful of times. The V and J genes are TRBV11-2 and TRBJ2-7, with 10 bases aligning to TRBD1. The CDR3 is made up of 16 amino acids. Trimming removed 3 bases from V and 2 bases from J; junction bases left unmatched: 7. Germline CDR1 and CDR2: SGHAT and FQNNGV. CDR3 residues: CASSFPGQGVTYEQYF. The DNA for the CDR3 is TGTGCCAGCAGCTTCCCAGGACAGGGGGTTACCTACGAGCAGTACTTC.

The chain recombines TRBV5-1 with TRBJ2-1; the D call may be TRBD1 or TRBD2 (6 bases each). V was clipped by 0 bases and J by 5 bases, with 12 bases between them. The CDR3 is 15 amino acids. Germline lookup yields CDR1 SGHRS and CDR2 YFSETQ. The CDR3: CASSLEGGGNNEQFF. Written as DNA, the CDR3 is TGCGCCAGCAGCTTGGAAGGAGGGGGGAACAATGAGCAGTTCTTC.

Details on this clonotype: The missing conserved phenylalanine or tryptophan at the end of this CDR3 makes a read error likely. The chain employs TRBV24-1 and TRBJ2-1; 7 bases are shared with TRBD2. V was pared by 0 bases and J by 3 bases, with 4 bases of the junction left unmatched. Germline values: CDR1 KGHDR, CDR2 SFDVKD. The CDR3 has 16 residues. CDR3 region: CATSDLSGANYNEQFL. In nucleotides, the CDR3 is TGTGCCACCAGTGATTTGAGCGGGGCCAACTACAATGAGCAGTTCTTA.

This clonotype showed up many times. The CDR3, as DNA: TGTGCCAGCAGTTACAGGGGGCTTAGCACAGATACGCAGTATTTT. It codes for CASSYRGLSTDTQYF. V and J are TRBV2 and TRBJ2-3; 9 positions match TRBD1. The CDR3 runs 15 residues. Trimming at V came to 5 bases and at J to 0 bases, leaving 3 bases not matched to a gene. Germline assignment: CDR1 SNHLY and CDR2 FYNNEI.

The gene calls are TRBV27 and TRBJ1-1; TRBD1 matches at 7 bases. This CDR3 contains 14 residues. J gave up 4 bases and V 5 bases, and 7 bases lay outside the gene matches. Germline assignment: CDR1 MNHEY and CDR2 SMNVEV (reference sequence). The CDR3 protein is CASSKSGGRTEAFF. The CDR3 DNA reads TGTGCCAGCAGTAAATCAGGGGGTCGCACTGAAGCTTTCTTT.

This clonotype has a count of ten or more. V gene TRBV7-9 combines with J gene TRBJ2-5; D perhaps matches TRBD1 (6 bases). This CDR3 is 14 amino acids long. The germline CDR1 and CDR2 sequences are SEHNR and FQNEAQ (reference sequence). V gave up 6 bases and J gave up 2 bases, with 13 bases separating them. This chain's CDR3 is CASRLQGSQETQYF. CDR3 bases: TGTGCCAGCAGGCTACAGGGTAGTCAAGAGACCCAGTACTTC.

The chain employs TRBV28 and TRBJ1-1; D is possibly TRBD1 (5 bases). Germline V gene lookup returns CDR1 MDHEN and CDR2 SYDVKM. The CDR3 contains 13 residues. V was trimmed by 6 bases and J by 4 bases, leaving 12 bases between them. The CDR3: CASRWGGSTEAFF. The CDR3 DNA follows: TGTGCCAGCAGGTGGGGGGGAAGCACTGAAGCTTTCTTT.

Comments on this clonotype: A much larger clone lies a single base off, so this may be a read error. The chain joins TRBV18 to TRBJ2-1; TRBD1 agrees at 9 bases. Near its end, the DNA agrees better with TRBJ2-5, so the J call may be wrong. The CDR3 has 15 amino acids. Germline V gene lookup returns CDR1 KGHSH and CDR2 LQKENI. This chain's CDR3 is CASSPSGTGQETQYF. CDR3 nucleotides: TGTGCCAGCTCACCATCTGGGACAGGGCAAGAGACCCAGTACTTC.

This clonotype has a count of ten or more. The CDR3 is CASSLGGGQGDEQYF. CDR3 DNA: TGTGCCAGCAGCTTAGGAGGGGGACAGGGCGACGAGCAGTACTTC. The rearrangement links TRBV11-3 to TRBJ2-7, with TRBD1 identical over 9 bases. The germline gives CDR1 SGHNT, CDR2 YENEEA. The trim removed 1 base at V and 5 bases at J, leaving 6 bases unmatched. This CDR3 region has 15 residues. Full variable domain (outside the CDR3, taken from reference TRBV11-3 and TRBJ2-7): EAGVVQSPRYKIIEKKQPVAFWCNPISGHNTLYWYLQNLGQGPELLIRYENEEAVDDSQLPKDRFSAERLKGVDSTLKIQPAELGDSAVYLCASSLGGGQGDEQYFGPGTRLTVT.